This TCR beta chain originates from a study of beta chain features in type 1 diabetes (dated by TCRdb to about 2018). Study-level background: Mean age, gender distribution, total cell number and subset yield were not different between patients and healthy donors. The study compared TCRB repertoires of sorted circulating CD4+ T cell subsets between recently diagnosed type 1 diabetes patients and matched healthy donors. Whereas all 30 or so donors provided naive and central memory subsets, regulatory and stem cell-like memory subsets were isolated from just 8 patients and about 8 healthy donors. A total of 107,917,701 sorted cells were examined across all samples, and a strong correlation was observed between cell number per subset and RNA yield.

General findings and caveats noted by the study authors: PCR may preferentially amplify shorter templates, but because patient and control samples were amplified and corrected together, any resulting skew would affect both groups equally. Fewer insertions and more nucleotide deletions at VDJ recombination sites were observed in patients with type 1 diabetes, implying thymic rearrangement abnormalities. HLA sub-analyses involved small numbers of individuals, so any influence of HLA type on TCRB rearrangement remained unresolved. Naive, central memory and regulatory TCRB repertoires appeared more similar among patients than among healthy donors. A moderate but significant shortening of TCRB CDR3 length was observed in type 1 diabetes patients in all four CD4+ subsets. Sequencing cDNA rather than genomic DNA could over-represent highly expressing activated cells, although activation and CD3 levels did not differ between groups.

A single peripheral blood draw of about 120 mL on average was collected from each donor into heparinised tubes. A BD FACSAria II and a panel including CD45RO, CCR7, CD25, CD127, CD95 and CD27 were used to sort naive, central memory, regulatory and stem cell-like memory CD4+ T cells. All sorted populations exceeded 98% purity. PBMCs were isolated immediately by Lymphoprep density gradient centrifugation and stained directly without culture. So that batch effects would be minimized, each experiment stained and sorted samples in pairs, pairing one healthy donor with one patient. There are a few counts of this clone. No antigen is known for it. No qualities accompany the bases; no much larger clone lies one base away. The entire amount of isolated RNA was reverse transcribed using the High Capacity cDNA Reverse Transcription Kit, so the sequenced TCRB transcripts were expressed ones. Naive, central memory and regulatory T cell samples underwent deep immunoSEQ sequencing, averaging about 3.3 million total reads per sample. After sorted cells were lysed in RLT buffer, RNA was extracted with DNase-treated RNeasy Micro or Mini kits, with the choice depending on cell number. To prevent cross-contamination, each cell subset was processed individually, whereas patient and healthy donor samples were processed jointly. The immunoSEQ multiplex PCR was used to amplify TCRB sequences from cDNA, generating 87-bp fragments that spanned the CDR3 region. The amplicons were sequenced using the Illumina HiSeq platform. In the original analysis: PCR bias was corrected computationally using synthetic template baselines, and reads within Hamming distance 2 were collapsed, with unmergeable singletons discarded. By aligning reads against IMGT, V, D and J genes, CDR3 length, and insertions or deletions at six rearrangement sites were assigned. Within each subset, clonotype counts were normalized to sorted cell number, after which true diversity and Gini coefficients were computed with the tcR R package. Repertoire sharing was quantified using the overlap coefficient calculated on TCRB nucleotide sequences. Out-of-frame TCRB sequences from naive cells were analyzed to stand in for the pre-selection repertoire. Not all clones reach the TCRdb copy of this immuneACCESS table, which keeps in-frame sequences only. Checked studies attribute under half of the gap to unresolved V genes and leave the rest unexplained. V and J calls and clone size are those listed in that table; D and trimming were worked out from the DNA. This sample holds 900,000 or so clones; roughly 17% were observed only once. Jointly, the top ten make up 0.02% to 0.025% of the sample.

The cysteine opens and the phenylalanine closes a CDR3 of 15 amino acids. Just CDR3 DNA is preserved here, 45 bases in frame from base 1. Trimming takes 0 bases from V and 1 base from J, and the germline ends sit 10 bases apart. Based on the germline V gene (reference sequence), the CDR1 and CDR2 sequences are SGHNT and YYREEE. This sequence was found in a woman under 30 in good health. Sequenced input: naive CD4+ T cells from blood. The cell subset or site label here, explained by the study, means: true naive CD4+ T cells. This sequence uses TRBV5-4 and TRBJ1-1; 6 matching bases give a weak D call of TRBD1. The CDR3 loop reads CASSLALGANTEAFF. The DNA reads as follows: TGTGCCAGCAGCTTGGCCTTGGGGGCGAACACTGAAGCTTTCTTT.